Sequencing of this T cell receptor (beta chain) was carried out in a study of shared T cell receptors in the human thymus. Clones were read by immunoSEQ multiplex PCR, and TCRdb kept only the in-frame ones, dropping some. The sample carries more than 550,000 clones, approximately 83% recorded once. The CDR3 length is 16 residues. Germline CDR1 reads MNHNS; CDR2 reads SASEGT. The ends were cut back, 4 bases at V and 4 bases at J, with 20 bases in the middle. This sample also belongs to another study, concerning human thymus T cells.

This clonotype originated in a girl in the first two years of life with a congenital heart defect. Material for sequencing was thymocytes. The chain employs TRBV6-1 and TRBJ2-7; D uncertain. For the CDR3, the DNA is TGTGCCAGCAGTGTATTTGCGGCCCCTCATATTTACGAGCAGTACTTC. Amino acid sequence: CASSVFAAPHIYEQYF.